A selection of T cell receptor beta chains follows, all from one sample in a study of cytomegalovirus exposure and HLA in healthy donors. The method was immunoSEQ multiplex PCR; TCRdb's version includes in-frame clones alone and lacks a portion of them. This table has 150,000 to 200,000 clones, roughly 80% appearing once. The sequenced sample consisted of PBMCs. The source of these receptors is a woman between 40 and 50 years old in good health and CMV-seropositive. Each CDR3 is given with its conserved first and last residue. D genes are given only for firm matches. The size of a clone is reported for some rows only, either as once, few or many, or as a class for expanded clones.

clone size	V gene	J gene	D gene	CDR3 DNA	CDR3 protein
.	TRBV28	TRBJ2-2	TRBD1	TGTGCCAGCAGTCCTGGGACAGGGGAAGCCGGGGAGCTGTTTTTT	CASSPGTGEAGELFF
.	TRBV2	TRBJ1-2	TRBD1	TGTGCCAGCAGTGGTCCCGGGACAGGGAACTATGGCTACACCTTC	CASSGPGTGNYGYTF
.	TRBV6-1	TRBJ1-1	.	TGTGCCAGCAGCAATACGGGGAACACTGAAGCTTTCTTT	CASSNTGNTEAFF
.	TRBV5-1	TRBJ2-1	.	TGCGCCAGCAGCTCGGAAGGACTCTCCTACAATGAGCAGTTCTTC	CASSSEGLSYNEQFF
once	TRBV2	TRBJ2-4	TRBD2	TGTGCCAGCAGAAGGCGGGCTAGCGGGAGCTCTTGGGTATCAGCGGACATTCAGTACTTC	CASRRRASGSSWVSADIQYF
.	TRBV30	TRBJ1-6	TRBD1	TGTGCCTGGAGCAGGGGGGATAATTCACCCCTCCACTTT	CAWSRGDNSPLHF
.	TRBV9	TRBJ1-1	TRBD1	TGTGCCAGCAGCCCAGGGGACAGAAACACTGAAGCTTTCTTT	CASSPGDRNTEAFF
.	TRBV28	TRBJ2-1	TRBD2	TGTGCCAGCAGTTTATTGAACGGACTAGCAGCCAGGAGGTGGTTCTTC	CASSLLNGLAARRWFF
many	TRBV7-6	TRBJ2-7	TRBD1	TGTGCCAGCAGCTCACCGGGACAGACAGAGCAGTACTTC	CASSSPGQTEQYF
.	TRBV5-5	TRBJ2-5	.	TGTGCCAGCAGCCCCGACAGGGGTAGCGGGGAGACCCAGTACTTC	CASSPDRGSGETQYF
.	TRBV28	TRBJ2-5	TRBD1	TGTGCCAGCAGTTCGGGTCCGGGACAGGGTTCGCGAGGGACCCAGTACTTC	CASSSGPGQGSRGTQYF
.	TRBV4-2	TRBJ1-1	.	TGTGCCAGCAGCCAAGATGGGAGACAGGTTTTCACTGGAGCTTTCTTT	CASSQDGRQVFTGAFF
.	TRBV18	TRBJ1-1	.	TGTGCCAGCTCAGGGAACTCCAGGGCCACTGAAGCTTTCTTT	CASSGNSRATEAFF
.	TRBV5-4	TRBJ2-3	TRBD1	TGTGCCAGCAGCTTGGCAACAGGGGGCAGGGATACGCAGTATTTT	CASSLATGGRDTQYF
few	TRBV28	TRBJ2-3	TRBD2	TGTGCCAGCAGTTTAGCAACGTGGACTAGCGGGAGGACAGATACGCAGTATTTT	CASSLATWTSGRTDTQYF
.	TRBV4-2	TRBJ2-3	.	TGTGCCAGCAGCCAGACACAAACAGATACGCAGTATTTT	CASSQTQTDTQYF
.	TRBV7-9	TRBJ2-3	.	TGTGCCAGTCTCAGGGGAGGGAGCACAGATACGCAGTATTTT	CASLRGGSTDTQYF
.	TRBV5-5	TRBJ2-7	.	TGTGCCAGCAGCCGTTCGGCGGGAAACCACGAGCAGTACTTC	CASSRSAGNHEQYF
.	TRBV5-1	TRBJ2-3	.	TGCGCCAGCAGCTTGGCGGGGACAAGTAGCACAGATACGCAGTATTTT	CASSLAGTSSTDTQYF
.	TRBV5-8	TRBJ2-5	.	TGTGCCAGCAGCTTGGGACAGCCTACCCAAGAGACCCAGTACTTC	CASSLGQPTQETQYF
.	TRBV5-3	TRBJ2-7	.	TGTGCCAGAAGCTTGATTCCAAGGAACTATTTCTCCTACGAGCAGTACTTC	CARSLIPRNYFSYEQYF
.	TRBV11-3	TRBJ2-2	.	TGTGCCAGCAGCTCGACTGACACCGGGGAGCTGTTTTTT	CASSSTDTGELFF
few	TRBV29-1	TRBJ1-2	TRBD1	TGCAGCGTTGAAGAGCCTTTGAAAGGGGGCGAGGGCTACACCTTC	CSVEEPLKGGEGYTF
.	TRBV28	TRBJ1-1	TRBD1	TGTGCCAGCAGTTTTCGGCAGGGGGACACTGAAGCTTTCTTT	CASSFRQGDTEAFF
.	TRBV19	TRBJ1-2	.	TGTGCCAGTAGTATAGATACGGCCAGCGGCTATGGCTACACCTTC	CASSIDTASGYGYTF
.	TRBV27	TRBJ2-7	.	TGTGCCAGCACCCCGCTAGCCGGCAACTACGAGCAGTACTTC	CASTPLAGNYEQYF
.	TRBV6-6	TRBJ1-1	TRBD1	TGTGCCAGCATCCCGGACAGGGACCGTGAAGCTTTCTTT	CASIPDRDREAFF
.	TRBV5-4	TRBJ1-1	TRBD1	TGTGCCAGCAGCTTGGCAGGGGGGAGACTACCTGAAGCTTTCTTT	CASSLAGGRLPEAFF
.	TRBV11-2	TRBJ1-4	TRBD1	TGTGCCAGCAGCGCCAGAGCCAGGGGGGATGAAAAACTGTTTTTT	CASSARARGDEKLFF
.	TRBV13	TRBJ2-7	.	TGTGCCAGCAGCTTAGGCGGGGGCGGGAGTCGATACGAGCAGTACTTC	CASSLGGGGSRYEQYF
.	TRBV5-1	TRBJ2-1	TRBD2	TGCGCCAGCAGCTTGGAGGGACTAGCGGGTGTGAATGAGCAGTTCTTC	CASSLEGLAGVNEQFF
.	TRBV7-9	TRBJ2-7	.	TGTGCCAGCAGCTTCGCGATCTACGAGCAGTACTTC	CASSFAIYEQYF
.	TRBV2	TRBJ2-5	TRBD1	TGTGCCAGCAGTGTTGACAGGGGGTATCAAGAGACCCAGTACTTC	CASSVDRGYQETQYF
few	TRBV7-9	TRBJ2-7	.	TGTGCCAGCAGCTTAGGAAACGATGAGGACGAGCAGTACTTC	CASSLGNDEDEQYF
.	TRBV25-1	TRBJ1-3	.	TGTGCCAGCGCAACGGGACATGCAGGAAACACCATATATTTT	CASATGHAGNTIYF
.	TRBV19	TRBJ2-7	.	TGTGCCAGTAGTATGAGGACAGATTCCTACGAGCAGTACTTC	CASSMRTDSYEQYF
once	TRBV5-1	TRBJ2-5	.	TGCGCCAGCAGCTTGGGGGCTCGTGGGAGAGCGGAAGAGACCCAGTACTTC	CASSLGARGRAEETQYF
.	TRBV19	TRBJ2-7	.	TGTGCCAGTAGCCTCGCAGGGAACGAGCAGTACTTC	CASSLAGNEQYF
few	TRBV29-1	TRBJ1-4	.	TGCAGCGTTGGGTCAGGGAGGGAAAAACTGTTTTTT	CSVGSGREKLFF
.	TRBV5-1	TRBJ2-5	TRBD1	TGCGCCAGCACGGATCCCTCCGGGACAGAAGAGACCCAGTACTTC	CASTDPSGTEETQYF
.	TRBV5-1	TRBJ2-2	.	TGCGCCAGCAGCTTTCAGGGGAACACCGGGGAGCTGTTTTTT	CASSFQGNTGELFF
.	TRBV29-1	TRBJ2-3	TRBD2	TGCAGCGTTGGCACTAGCGGGACCACAGATACGCAGTATTTT	CSVGTSGTTDTQYF
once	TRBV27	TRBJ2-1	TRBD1	TGTACCAGCAGCGGACAGGGGGCGGCCTACAATGAGCAGTTCTTC	CTSSGQGAAYNEQFF
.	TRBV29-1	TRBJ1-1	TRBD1	TGCAGCGGCACACAGGGGATGAACACTGAAGCTTTCTTT	CSGTQGMNTEAFF
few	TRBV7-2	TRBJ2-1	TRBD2	TGTGCCAGCAGCTACGACAGCTTAGCGGGAGGGTTGGATGAGCAGTTCTTC	CASSYDSLAGGLDEQFF
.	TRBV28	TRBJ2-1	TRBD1	TGTGCCAGCGGGACAGGGCGCAATGAGCAGTTCTTC	CASGTGRNEQFF
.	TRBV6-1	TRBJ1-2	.	TGTGCCAGCAGTGGACAGAAAAACTATGGCTACACCTTC	CASSGQKNYGYTF
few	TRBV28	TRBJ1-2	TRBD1	TGTGCCAGTTTTACAGGGGGCTGGGAGGGCTACACCTTC	CASFTGGWEGYTF
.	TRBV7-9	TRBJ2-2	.	TGTGCCAGCAGCTTAGGTTCGGTGAACACCGGGGAGCTGTTTTTT	CASSLGSVNTGELFF
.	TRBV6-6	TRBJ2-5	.	TGTGCCAGCAGTTACGGCAGGTTGGAGACCCAGTACTTC	CASSYGRLETQYF
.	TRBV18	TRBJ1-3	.	TGTGCCAGCTCACCCCTCCTCGCGGCGGGTGGCTCTGGAAACACCATATATTTT	CASSPLLAAGGSGNTIYF
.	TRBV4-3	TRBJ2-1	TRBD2	TGCGCCAGCAGCCAAGATACTAGCGGGAGGACCAGGTACAATGAGCAGTTCTTC	CASSQDTSGRTRYNEQFF
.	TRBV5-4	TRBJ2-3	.	TGTGCCAGCAGTCCTAATCTCGGGGATACGCAGTATTTT	CASSPNLGDTQYF
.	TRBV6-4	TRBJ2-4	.	TGTGCCAGCTGGGGCTTTTCCATTCAGTACTTC	CASWGFSIQYF